A single sample is the source of the 10 T cell receptor beta chains below, sequenced in a study of cytomegalovirus exposure and HLA in healthy donors. Both 60 Vbeta primers and 13 Jbeta primers went into the PCR. Produced via immunoSEQ multiplex PCR; TCRdb's table is partial and in-frame only. The sample yields tens of thousands of clones, more than 70% seen once. Input material: PBMCs. These receptors were collected from a woman younger than 45 in good health and CMV-seropositive.

Concerning this clone itself: At one end the junction does not follow the germline gene, possibly because of a read error. The V and J genes are TRBV30 and TRBJ1-2; D perhaps matches TRBD1 (5 bases). Germline loops: CDR1 GTSNPN, CDR2 SVGIG (reference sequence). The CDR3 length is 15 residues. Here the CDR3 DNA reads TGTGCCTGGAGTCCCCCCGGTGAGAGGGACTATGGCTACCCCTTC. Protein sequence: CAWSPPGERDYGYPF.

This chain links TRBV27 with TRBJ2-5; 7 bases match TRBD2. V lost 5 bases to trimming and J lost 7 bases; unmatched junction nucleotides: 7. Germline CDR1 reads MNHEY; CDR2 reads SMNVEV (reference sequence). CDR3 length equals 13 residues. The CDR3 nucleotides read TGTGCCAGCAGTCCTAGCGGTACAGTGACCCAGTACTTC. It yields the protein CASSPSGTVTQYF.

The CDR3 protein is CASSLGGNTEAFF. As DNA, the CDR3 is TGTGCCAGCAGTTTAGGCGGGAACACTGAAGCTTTCTTT. The gene calls are TRBV27 and TRBJ1-1; no clear D gene. The CDR3 spans 13 residues. Germline V lookup: CDR1 MNHEY, CDR2 SMNVEV (reference sequence). Deletions cut 2 bases from V and 1 base from J, with 5 bases between.

V usage is TRBV19 and J usage is TRBJ2-1; 12 bases map to TRBD2. Germline V gene sequence: CDR1 LNHDA, CDR2 SQIVND (reference sequence). The CDR3 consists of 16 residues. With V trimmed by 4 bases and J by 6 bases, 7 bases remained unmatched. CDR3 bases: TGTGCCAGTAGTAAGGGGATACTAGCGGGGGGCAATGAGCAGTTCTTC. Its protein product is CASSKGILAGGNEQFF.

A few counts support this clone. The chain uses TRBV5-1 and TRBJ2-7; 13 nucleotides match TRBD2. The CDR3 extends over 15 amino acids. J was trimmed by 3 bases and V by 3 bases; bases with no gene match: 3. Germline values: CDR1 SGHRS, CDR2 YFSETQ. CDR3 nucleotides: TGCGCCAGCAGCTCGGGACTAGCGGGATTCTACGAGCAGTACTTC. Translating it yields CASSSGLAGFYEQYF.

This clone has a handful of counts. The J gene is TRBJ2-7, the V gene TRBV6-5; 12 bases fit TRBD2. Germline-derived CDR1 and CDR2 are MNHEY and SVGAGI. J gave up 7 bases and V 2 bases, and 6 bases lay outside the gene matches. This CDR3 contains 15 residues. The CDR3 DNA sequence: TGTGCCAGCAGTTACGCTAGCGGGGGGGCTCGGGAGCAGTACTTC. Protein: CASSYASGGAREQYF.

This clone was seen just once. The rearrangement joins TRBV28 to TRBJ2-3, with a tentative D call TRBD2 (5 bases). This CDR3 contains 13 residues. The germline CDR1 and CDR2 sequences are MDHEN and SYDVKM. The V end was cut by 8 bases, the J end by 6 bases, with 15 bases between. The DNA for the CDR3 is TGTGCCAGCCGAACACCGGGGAAGGATACGCAGTATTTT. It specifies CASRTPGKDTQYF. Filled out from reference TRBV28 and TRBJ2-3, the complete variable domain reads DVKVTQSSRYLVKRTGEKVFLECVQDMDHENMFWYRQDPGLGLRLIYFSYDVKMKEKGDIPEGYSVSREKKERFSLILESASTNQTSMYLCASRTPGKDTQYFGPGTRLTVL.

This chain connects TRBV2 to TRBJ2-5; perhaps TRBD2 as D (6 bases). The closer fit of TRBJ2-7 to the DNA end suggests the J call may be wrong. Germline V gives CDR1 SNHLY, CDR2 FYNNEI. The CDR3 length is 14 residues. The CDR3 region has the DNA TGTGCCAGCAGTGAAGGGCGGGGAGGCTACGAGCAGTACTTC. The encoded protein is CASSEGRGGYEQYF.

The V and J genes are TRBV15 and TRBJ2-2; the match to TRBD2 covers 7 bases. The CDR3 covers 17 residues. The trim removed 0 bases at V and 6 bases at J, leaving 10 bases unmatched. Germline CDR1 and CDR2: LNHNV and YYDKDF (reference sequence). The CDR3 sequence is CATSRDFMAGAPGELFF. The CDR3 DNA sequence: TGTGCCACCAGCAGAGATTTTATGGCGGGAGCTCCCGGGGAGCTGTTTTTT.

The chain carries TRBV11-1 and TRBJ2-7; 10 positions agree with TRBD2. The CDR3 contains 15 residues. V gave up 5 bases and J gave up 2 bases; unmatched junction bases: 6. Germline CDR1 and CDR2: SGHAT and FQDESV (reference sequence). The CDR3 DNA sequence: TGTGCCAGCAGCCATGGACTAGCGGCCCCCTACGAGCAGTACTTC. It translates to CASSHGLAAPYEQYF. Full variable domain (rest looked up from reference TRBV11-1 and TRBJ2-7): EAEVAQSPRYKITEKSQAVAFWCDPISGHATLYWYRQILGQGPELLVQFQDESVVDDSQLPKDRFSAERLKGVDSTLKIQPAELGDSAMYLCASSHGLAAPYEQYFGPGTRLTVT.